The clone carrying this TCR beta chain was detected ten times or more. The antigen is unknown. Germline V gene sequence: CDR1 LGHNA, CDR2 YNFKEQ. Trimming removed 0 bases from V and 2 bases from J, with 18 bases in between. CDR3 length equals 18 residues. TCRdb analysed the reads with MiXCR anew, one entry per CDR3 protein. The table records hundreds of thousands of distinct CDR3 sequences, 20% to 25% of them present only once. This sample was taken from a study of T cell repertoires in cytomegalovirus infection. Background on the study: Both CMV infection and a matching HLA type were indicated by public TCR beta signatures. General observations from the study: Of the TCR beta families, the public ones yielded a cumulative frequency that identified carriers of CMV plus the relevant HLA. Predominance within the ex vivo response was attributable to HLA-C-restricted CMV-specific TCR beta clonotypes.

The clonotype originates from a human donor in good health (CMV status not recorded). Some clones in this sample may be carry-over from other donors' samples. The sample consisted of CD8+ T cells from PBMCs. The rearrangement joins TRBV4-2 to TRBJ2-3, with D tentatively TRBD2 (6 bases). The CDR3 coding sequence is TGTGCCAGCAGCCAAGAGGCGCGACTAGAGGATTCCACAGATACGCAGTATTTT. Its protein is CASSQEARLEDSTDTQYF.